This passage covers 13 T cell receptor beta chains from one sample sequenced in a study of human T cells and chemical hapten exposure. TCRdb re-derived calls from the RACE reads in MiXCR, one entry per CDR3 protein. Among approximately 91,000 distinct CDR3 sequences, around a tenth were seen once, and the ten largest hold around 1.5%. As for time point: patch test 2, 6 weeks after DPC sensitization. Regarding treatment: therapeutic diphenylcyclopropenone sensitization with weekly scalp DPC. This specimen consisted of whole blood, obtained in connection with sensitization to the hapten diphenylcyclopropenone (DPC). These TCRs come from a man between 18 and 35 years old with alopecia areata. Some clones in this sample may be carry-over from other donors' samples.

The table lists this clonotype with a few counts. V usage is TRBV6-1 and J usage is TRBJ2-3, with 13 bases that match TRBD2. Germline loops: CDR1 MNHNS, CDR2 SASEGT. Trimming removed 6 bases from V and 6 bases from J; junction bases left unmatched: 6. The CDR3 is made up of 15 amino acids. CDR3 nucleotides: TGTGCCAGCAGCTCGACTAGCGGGGGGTCCGATACGCAGTATTTT. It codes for CASSSTSGGSDTQYF.

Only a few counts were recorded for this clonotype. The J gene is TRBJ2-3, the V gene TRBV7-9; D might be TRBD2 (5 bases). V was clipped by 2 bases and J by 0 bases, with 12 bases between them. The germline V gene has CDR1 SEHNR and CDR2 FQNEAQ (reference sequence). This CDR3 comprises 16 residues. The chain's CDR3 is CASSLLNGISTDTQYF. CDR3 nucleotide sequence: TGTGCCAGCAGCTTACTGAACGGGATTAGCACAGATACGCAGTATTTT.

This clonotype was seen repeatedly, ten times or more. CDR3 in DNA: TGTGCCAGCAGCTTACGAGAGACCGTTAGCACAGATACGCAGTATTTT. Translating gives CASSLRETVSTDTQYF. The chain carries TRBV7-9 and TRBJ2-3; D not certain. The CDR3 runs 16 residues. CDR1 and CDR2 (germline): SEHNR, FQNEAQ (reference sequence). The ends were cut back, 2 bases at V and 0 bases at J, with 12 bases in the middle.

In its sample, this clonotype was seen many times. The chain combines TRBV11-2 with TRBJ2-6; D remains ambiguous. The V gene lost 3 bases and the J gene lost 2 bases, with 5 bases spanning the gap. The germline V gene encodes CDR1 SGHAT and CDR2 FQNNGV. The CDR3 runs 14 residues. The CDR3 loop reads CASSFLAGANVLTF. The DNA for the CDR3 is TGTGCCAGCAGCTTCCTGGCTGGGGCCAACGTCCTGACTTTC.

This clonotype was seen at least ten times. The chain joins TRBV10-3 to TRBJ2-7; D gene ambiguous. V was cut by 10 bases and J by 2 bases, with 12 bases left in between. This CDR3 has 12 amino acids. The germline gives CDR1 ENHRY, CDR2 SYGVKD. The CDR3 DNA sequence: TGTGCCACCTCGACGGATACCTACGAGCAGTACGTC. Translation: CATSTDTYEQYV.

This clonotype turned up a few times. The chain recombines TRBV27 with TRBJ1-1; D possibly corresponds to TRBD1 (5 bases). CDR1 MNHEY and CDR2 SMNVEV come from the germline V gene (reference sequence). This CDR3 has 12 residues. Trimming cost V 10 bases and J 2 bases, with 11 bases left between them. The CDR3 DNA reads TGTGCCACCTGGAGGGGCAACACTGAAGCTTTCTTT. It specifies CATWRGNTEAFF.

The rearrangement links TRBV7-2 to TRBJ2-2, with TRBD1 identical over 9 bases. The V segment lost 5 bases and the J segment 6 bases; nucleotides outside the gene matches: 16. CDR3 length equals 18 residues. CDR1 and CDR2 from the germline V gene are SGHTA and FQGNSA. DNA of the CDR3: TGTGCCAGCAGCCCCGCCGGTCCGGGACAGGGTTACCCCGGGGAGCTGTTTTTT. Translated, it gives CASSPAGPGQGYPGELFF.

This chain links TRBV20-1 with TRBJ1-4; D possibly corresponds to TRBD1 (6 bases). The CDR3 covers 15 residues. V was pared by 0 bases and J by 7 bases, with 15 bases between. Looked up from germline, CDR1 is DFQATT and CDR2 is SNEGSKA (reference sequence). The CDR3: CSARDPQGLSEKLFF. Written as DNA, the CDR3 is TGCAGTGCTAGAGACCCACAGGGTCTGAGTGAAAAACTGTTTTTT.

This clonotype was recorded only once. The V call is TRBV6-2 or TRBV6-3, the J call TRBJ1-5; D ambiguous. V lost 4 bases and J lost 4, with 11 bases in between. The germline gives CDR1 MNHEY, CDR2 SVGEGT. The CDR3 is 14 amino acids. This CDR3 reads CASSLLLGNQPQHF. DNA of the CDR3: TGTGCCAGCAGTTTACTTCTGGGGAATCAGCCCCAGCATTTT.

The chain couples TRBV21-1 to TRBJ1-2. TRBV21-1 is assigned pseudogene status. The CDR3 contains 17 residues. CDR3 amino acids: CASSKWRFRGKWRGYTF. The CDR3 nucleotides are TGTGCCAGCAGCAAATGGAGATTCCGTGGAAAATGGCGTGGCTACACCTTC.

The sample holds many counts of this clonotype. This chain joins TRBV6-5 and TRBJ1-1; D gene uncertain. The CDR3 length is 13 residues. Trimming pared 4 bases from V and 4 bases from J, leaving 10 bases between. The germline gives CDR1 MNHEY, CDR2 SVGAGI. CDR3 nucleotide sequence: TGTGCCAGCAGTTCCCGAATGGGCACTGAAGCTTTCTTT. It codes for CASSSRMGTEAFF.

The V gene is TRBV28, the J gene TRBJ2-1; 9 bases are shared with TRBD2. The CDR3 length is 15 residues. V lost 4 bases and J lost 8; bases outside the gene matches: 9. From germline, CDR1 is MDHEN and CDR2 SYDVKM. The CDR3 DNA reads TGTGCCAGCAGTTCAGGTTTGGGACTAGCCTATGAGCAGTTCTTC. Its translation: CASSSGLGLAYEQFF.

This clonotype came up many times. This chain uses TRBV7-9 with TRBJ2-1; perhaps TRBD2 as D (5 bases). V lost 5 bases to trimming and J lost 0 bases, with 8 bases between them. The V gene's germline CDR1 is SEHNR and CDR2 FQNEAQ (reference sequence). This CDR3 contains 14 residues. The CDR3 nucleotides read TGTGCCAGCAGCCCCCTAGCCTCCTACAATGAGCAGTTCTTC. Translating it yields CASSPLASYNEQFF. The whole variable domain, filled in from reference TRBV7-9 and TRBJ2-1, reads DTGVSQNPRHKITKRGQNVTFRCDPISEHNRLYWYRQTLGQGPEFLTYFQNEAQLEKSRLLSDRFSAERPKGSFSTLEIQRTEQGDSAMYLCASSPLASYNEQFFGPGTRLTVL.